This entry concerns a single TCR beta chain. The data were obtained in a study of CD8 T cells in Susac syndrome. With random hexamers, reverse transcription was performed on about 0.5 to 1 ug of RNA. TCRdb fed the immunoSEQ multiplex PCR reads into MiXCR, producing one record per CDR3 protein. The table includes approximately 87,000 distinct CDR3 sequences, roughly 96% detected once. Germline CDR1 reads MNHEY; CDR2 reads SMNVEV (reference sequence). The CDR3 extends over 14 amino acids. V was clipped by 9 bases and J by 4 bases, with 18 bases between them. The receptor was derived from a human donor with Susac syndrome. The genes are TRBV27 and TRBJ2-5, with D perhaps matching TRBD1 (5 bases). The sequenced sample consisted of CD8+ T cells from PBMCs. The CDR3 region has the DNA TGTGCCAGTATGCCTCAGGGTCTTATAGAGACCCAGTACTTC. Translated, it gives CASMPQGLIETQYF.